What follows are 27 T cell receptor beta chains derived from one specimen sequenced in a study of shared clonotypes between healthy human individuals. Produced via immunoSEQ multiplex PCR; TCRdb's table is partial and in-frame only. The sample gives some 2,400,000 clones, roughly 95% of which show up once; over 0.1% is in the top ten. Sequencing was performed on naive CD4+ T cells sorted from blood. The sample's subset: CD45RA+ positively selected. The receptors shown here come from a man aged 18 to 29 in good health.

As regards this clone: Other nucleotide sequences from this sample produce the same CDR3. CDR3 sequence (DNA): TGCGCCAGCAGCCCACAGGGAAACGAGCAGTACTTC. This translates into CASSPQGNEQYF. The V call is TRBV5-1, the J call TRBJ2-7; D perhaps matches TRBD1 (6 bases). CDR3 length equals 12 residues. V was pared by 4 bases and J by 5 bases, with 10 bases between. Germline V gene lookup returns CDR1 SGHRS and CDR2 YFSETQ.

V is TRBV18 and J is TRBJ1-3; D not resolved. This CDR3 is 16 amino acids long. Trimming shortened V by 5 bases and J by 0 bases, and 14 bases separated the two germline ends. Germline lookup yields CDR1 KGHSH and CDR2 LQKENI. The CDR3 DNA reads TGTGCCAGCTCAGCCGGACGGAGCGCCTCTGGAAACACCATATATTTT. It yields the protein CASSAGRSASGNTIYF.

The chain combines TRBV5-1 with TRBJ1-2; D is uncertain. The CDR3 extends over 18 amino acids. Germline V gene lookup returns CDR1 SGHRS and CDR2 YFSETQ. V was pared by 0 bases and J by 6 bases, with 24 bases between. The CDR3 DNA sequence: TGCGCCAGCAGCTTGGCCGAAGGACCCGACGTGGAGGTGGATGGCTACACCTTC. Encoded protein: CASSLAEGPDVEVDGYTF.

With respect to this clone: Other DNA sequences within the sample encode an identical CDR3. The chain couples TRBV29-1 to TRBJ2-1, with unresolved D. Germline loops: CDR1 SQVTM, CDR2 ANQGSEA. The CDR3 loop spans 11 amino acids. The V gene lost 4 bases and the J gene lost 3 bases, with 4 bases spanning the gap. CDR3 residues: CSVVVYNEQFF. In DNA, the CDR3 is TGCAGCGTTGTTGTCTACAATGAGCAGTTCTTC.

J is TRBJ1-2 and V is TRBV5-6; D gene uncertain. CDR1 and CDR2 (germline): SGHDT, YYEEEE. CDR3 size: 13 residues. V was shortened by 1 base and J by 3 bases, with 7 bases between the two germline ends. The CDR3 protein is CASSLRGDYGYTF. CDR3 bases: TGTGCCAGCAGCTTGCGGGGAGACTATGGCTACACCTTC.

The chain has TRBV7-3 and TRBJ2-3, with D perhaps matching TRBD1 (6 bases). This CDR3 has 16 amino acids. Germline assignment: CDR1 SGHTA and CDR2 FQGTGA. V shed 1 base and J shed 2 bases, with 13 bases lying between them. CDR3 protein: CASSLNAQGITDTQYF. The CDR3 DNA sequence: TGTGCCAGCAGCTTAAATGCGCAGGGGATCACAGATACGCAGTATTTT. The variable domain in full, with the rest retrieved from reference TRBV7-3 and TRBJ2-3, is GAGVSQTPSNKVTEKGKYVELRCDPISGHTALYWYRQSLGQGPEFLIYFQGTGAADDSGLPNDRFFAVRPEGSVSTLKIQRTERGDSAVYLCASSLNAQGITDTQYFGPGTRLTVL.

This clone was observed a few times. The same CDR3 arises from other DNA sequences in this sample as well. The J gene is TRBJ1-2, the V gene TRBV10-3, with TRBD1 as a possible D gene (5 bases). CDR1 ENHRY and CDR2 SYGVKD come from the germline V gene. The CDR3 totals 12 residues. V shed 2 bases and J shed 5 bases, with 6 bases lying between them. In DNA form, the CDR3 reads TGTGCCATCAGTGAGCAGGGATATGGCTACACCTTC. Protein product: CAISEQGYGYTF.

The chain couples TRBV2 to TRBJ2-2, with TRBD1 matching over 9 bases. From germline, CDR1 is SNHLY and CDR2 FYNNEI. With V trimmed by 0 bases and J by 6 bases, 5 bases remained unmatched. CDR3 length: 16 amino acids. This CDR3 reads CASSEALGTGSGELFF. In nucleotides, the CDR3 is TGTGCCAGCAGTGAAGCGTTGGGGACAGGGTCCGGGGAGCTGTTTTTT.

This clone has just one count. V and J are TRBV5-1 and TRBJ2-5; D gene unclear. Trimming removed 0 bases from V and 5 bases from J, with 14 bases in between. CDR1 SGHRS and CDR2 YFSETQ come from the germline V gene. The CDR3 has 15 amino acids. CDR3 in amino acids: CASSLGPASRETQYF. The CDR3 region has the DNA TGCGCCAGCAGCTTGGGACCGGCGAGCAGGGAGACCCAGTACTTC. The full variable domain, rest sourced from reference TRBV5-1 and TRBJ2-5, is KAGVTQTPRYLIKTRGQQVTLSCSPISGHRSVSWYQQTPGQGLQFLFEYFSETQRNKGNFPGRFSGRQFSNSRSEMNVSTLELGDSALYLCASSLGPASRETQYFGPGTRLLVL.

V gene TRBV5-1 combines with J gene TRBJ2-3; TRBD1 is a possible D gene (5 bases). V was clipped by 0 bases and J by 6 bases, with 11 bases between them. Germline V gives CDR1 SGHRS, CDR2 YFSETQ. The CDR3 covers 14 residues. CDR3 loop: CASSLGGVQDTQYF. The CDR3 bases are TGCGCCAGCAGCTTGGGGGGCGTGCAGGATACGCAGTATTTT.

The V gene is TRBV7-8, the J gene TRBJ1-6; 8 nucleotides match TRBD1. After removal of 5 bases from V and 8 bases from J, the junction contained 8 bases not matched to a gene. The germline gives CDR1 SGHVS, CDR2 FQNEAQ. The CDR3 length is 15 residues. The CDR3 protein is CASSPRTGNDSPLHF. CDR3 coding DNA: TGTGCCAGCAGCCCGCGGACAGGGAATGATTCACCCCTCCACTTT.

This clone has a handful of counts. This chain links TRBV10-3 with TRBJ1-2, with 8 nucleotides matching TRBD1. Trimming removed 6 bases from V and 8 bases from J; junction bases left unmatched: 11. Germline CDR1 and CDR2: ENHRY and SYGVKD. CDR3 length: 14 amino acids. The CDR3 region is CAISLTQGAEGYTF. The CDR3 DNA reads TGTGCCATCAGCCTGACTCAGGGGGCAGAAGGCTACACCTTC.

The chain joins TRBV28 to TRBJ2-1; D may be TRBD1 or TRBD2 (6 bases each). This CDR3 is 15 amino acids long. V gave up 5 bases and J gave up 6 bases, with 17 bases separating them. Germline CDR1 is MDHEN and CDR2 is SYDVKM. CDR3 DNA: TGTGCCAGCAGTAGCCGAGGGGGGTTGGTCAATGAGCAGTTCTTC. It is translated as CASSSRGGLVNEQFF.

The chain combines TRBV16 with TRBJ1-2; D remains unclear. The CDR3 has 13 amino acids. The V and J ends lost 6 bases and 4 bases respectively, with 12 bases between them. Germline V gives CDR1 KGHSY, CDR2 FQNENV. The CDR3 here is CASSIKKGYGYTF. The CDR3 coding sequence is TGTGCCAGCAGTATAAAGAAAGGCTATGGCTACACCTTC.

The CDR3 sequence: CASSSSPRGGVQETQYF. The CDR3 bases are TGTGCCAGCAGCTCTTCCCCCCGAGGGGGTGTCCAAGAGACCCAGTACTTC. The gene calls are TRBV7-2 and TRBJ2-5; maybe TRBD1 (6 bases). The CDR3 has 17 amino acids. Germline loops: CDR1 SGHTA, CDR2 FQGNSA. V was cut by 4 bases and J by 1 base, with 19 bases left in between.

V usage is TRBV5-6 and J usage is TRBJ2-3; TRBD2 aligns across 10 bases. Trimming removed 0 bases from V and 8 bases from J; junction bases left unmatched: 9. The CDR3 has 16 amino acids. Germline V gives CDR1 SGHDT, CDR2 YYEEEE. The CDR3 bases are TGTGCCAGCAGCTTGGCCGCTAGCGGGGGCTTAACTACGCAGTATTTT. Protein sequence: CASSLAASGGLTTQYF.

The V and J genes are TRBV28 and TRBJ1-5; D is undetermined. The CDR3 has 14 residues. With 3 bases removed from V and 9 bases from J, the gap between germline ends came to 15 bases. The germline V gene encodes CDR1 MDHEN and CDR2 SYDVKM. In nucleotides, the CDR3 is TGTGCCAGCAGTTTGGATCAGACGGCGGCGCCCCAGCATTTT. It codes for CASSLDQTAAPQHF.

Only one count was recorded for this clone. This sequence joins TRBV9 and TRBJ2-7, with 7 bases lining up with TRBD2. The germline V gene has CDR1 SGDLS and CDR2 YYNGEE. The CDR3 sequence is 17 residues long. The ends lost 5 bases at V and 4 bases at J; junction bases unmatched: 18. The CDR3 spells CASSPGPSGVLAYEQYF. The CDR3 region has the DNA TGTGCCAGCAGTCCGGGACCTAGCGGAGTCCTGGCTTACGAGCAGTACTTC.

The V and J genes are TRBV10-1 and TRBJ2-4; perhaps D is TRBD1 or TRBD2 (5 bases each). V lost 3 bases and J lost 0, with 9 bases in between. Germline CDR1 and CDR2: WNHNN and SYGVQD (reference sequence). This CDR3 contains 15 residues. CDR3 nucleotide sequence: TGCGCCAGCAGTGAAGGGACGGGAGCCAAAAACATTCAGTACTTC. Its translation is CASSEGTGAKNIQYF.

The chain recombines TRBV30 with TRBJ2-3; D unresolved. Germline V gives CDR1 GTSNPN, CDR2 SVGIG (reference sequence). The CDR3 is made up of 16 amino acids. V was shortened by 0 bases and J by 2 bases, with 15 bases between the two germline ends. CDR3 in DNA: TGTGCCTGGAGTGTAGGCGATTCCCGGGTCACAGATACGCAGTATTTT. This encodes CAWSVGDSRVTDTQYF.

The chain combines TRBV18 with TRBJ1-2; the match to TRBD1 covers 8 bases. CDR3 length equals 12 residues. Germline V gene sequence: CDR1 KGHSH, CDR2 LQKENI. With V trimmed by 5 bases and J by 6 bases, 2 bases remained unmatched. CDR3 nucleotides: TGTGCCAGCTCAGGACAGGGTCATGGCTACACCTTC. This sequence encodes CASSGQGHGYTF.

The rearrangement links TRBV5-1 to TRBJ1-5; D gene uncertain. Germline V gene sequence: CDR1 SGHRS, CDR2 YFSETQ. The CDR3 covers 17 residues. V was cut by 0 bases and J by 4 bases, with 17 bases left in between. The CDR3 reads CASSLGKSVDLNQPQHF. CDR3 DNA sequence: TGCGCCAGCAGCTTGGGAAAGTCGGTGGATCTTAATCAGCCCCAGCATTTT.

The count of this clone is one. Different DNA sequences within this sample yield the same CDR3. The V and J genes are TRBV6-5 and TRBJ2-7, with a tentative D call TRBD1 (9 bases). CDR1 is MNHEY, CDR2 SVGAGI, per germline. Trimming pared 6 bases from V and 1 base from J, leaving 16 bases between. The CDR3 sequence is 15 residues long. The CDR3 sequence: CASSYSGTGSYEQYF. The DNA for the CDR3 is TGTGCCAGCAGCTATAGCGGGACAGGGTCCTACGAGCAGTACTTC.

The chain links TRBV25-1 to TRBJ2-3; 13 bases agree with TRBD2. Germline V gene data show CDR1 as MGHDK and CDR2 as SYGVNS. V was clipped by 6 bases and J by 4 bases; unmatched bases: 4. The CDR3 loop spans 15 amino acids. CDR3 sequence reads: CASRGLAGYSDTQYF. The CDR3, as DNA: TGTGCCAGCAGGGGACTAGCGGGATACTCAGATACGCAGTATTTT.

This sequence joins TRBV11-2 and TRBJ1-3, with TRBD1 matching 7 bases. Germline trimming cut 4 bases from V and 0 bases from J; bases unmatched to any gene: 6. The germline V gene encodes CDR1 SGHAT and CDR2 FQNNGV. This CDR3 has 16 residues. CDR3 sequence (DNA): TGTGCCAGCAGCTGGTTGACAGGGAACTCTGGAAACACCATATATTTT. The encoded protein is CASSWLTGNSGNTIYF. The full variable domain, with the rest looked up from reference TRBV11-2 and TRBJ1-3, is EAGVAQSPRYKIIEKRQSVAFWCNPISGHATLYWYQQILGQGPKLLIQFQNNGVVDDSQLPKDRFSAERLKGVDSTLKIQPAKLEDSAVYLCASSWLTGNSGNTIYFGEGSWLTVV.

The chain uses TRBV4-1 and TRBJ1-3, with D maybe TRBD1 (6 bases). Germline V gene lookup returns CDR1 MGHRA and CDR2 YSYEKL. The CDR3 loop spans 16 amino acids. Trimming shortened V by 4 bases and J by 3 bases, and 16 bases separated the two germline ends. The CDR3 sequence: CASSPGQKGYGNTIYF. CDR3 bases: TGCGCCAGCAGCCCTGGACAGAAGGGGTATGGAAACACCATATATTTT.

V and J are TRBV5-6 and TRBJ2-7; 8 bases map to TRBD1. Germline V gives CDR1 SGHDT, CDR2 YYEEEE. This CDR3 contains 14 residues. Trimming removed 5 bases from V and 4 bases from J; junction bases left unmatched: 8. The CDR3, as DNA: TGTGCCAGCAGTCCGGACAGGGATAGGTACGAGCAGTACTTC. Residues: CASSPDRDRYEQYF.